This record covers a single T cell receptor (beta chain). Its antigen is undetermined. Profiled with immunoSEQ multiplex PCR; TCRdb holds only in-frame clones, not every one. The data contain some 25,000 clones, about three quarters of them seen just once; the ten biggest clones take up approximately 18%. The CDR3 contains 14 residues. Trimming cost V 5 bases and J 4 bases, with 12 bases left between them. Germline V gene sequence: CDR1 LNHDA, CDR2 SQIVND (reference sequence). Before the COVID-19 pandemic, during about 2011-2019, CD4+ T cells were taken from unexposed donors. CD4+ T cells were isolated from the cells after around 10 days of culture. Testing used SARS-CoV-2 S/N and four cold-coronavirus spikes on unexposed-donor CD4+ T cells, cells permitting. On days 3 and 7, cultures got half fresh IL-2 medium. The data belong to a study of CD4 T cells in relation to SARS-CoV-2 and coronaviruses. Study context: ViraFEST: approximately nine-day antigen culture of PBMCs, then TCR beta CDR3 sequencing. No peptide or an HIV-1 Nef peptide pool served as negative control.

The sequence was obtained from a human donor in good health. Sequencing input: CD4+ T cells from PBMCs, cultured in vitro. The chain carries TRBV19 and TRBJ2-4; tentatively, D is TRBD1 or TRBD2 (5 bases each). In DNA form, the CDR3 reads TGTGCCAGTAGTGGCCCGGGACGGAAAAACATTCAGTACTTC. Amino acids: CASSGPGRKNIQYF.